The clone carrying this T cell receptor (beta chain) was seen a handful of times. Clones were read by immunoSEQ multiplex PCR, and TCRdb kept only the in-frame ones, dropping some. Of about 320,000 clones listed, around 90% were seen once; the top ten hold 8.5% to 10%. From germline, CDR1 is SGHRS and CDR2 YFSETQ. This CDR3 is 17 amino acids long. After removal of 4 bases from V and 0 bases from J, the junction contained 12 bases not matched to a gene. Participants were placed into cohorts based on the clinical history they reported. The data are from a study of blood T cell repertoires in COVID-19. The sample taken for sequencing was PBMCs or T cells enriched from blood (not recorded which). The V and J genes are TRBV5-1 and TRBJ1-2; 7 nucleotides agree with TRBD1. This receptor was obtained from a woman younger than 30 who had recovered from COVID-19. The CDR3, as DNA: TGCGCCAGCAGCCTCGACAGGGAGTGGGGAGCTAACTATGGCTACACCTTC. Translation gives CASSLDREWGANYGYTF.